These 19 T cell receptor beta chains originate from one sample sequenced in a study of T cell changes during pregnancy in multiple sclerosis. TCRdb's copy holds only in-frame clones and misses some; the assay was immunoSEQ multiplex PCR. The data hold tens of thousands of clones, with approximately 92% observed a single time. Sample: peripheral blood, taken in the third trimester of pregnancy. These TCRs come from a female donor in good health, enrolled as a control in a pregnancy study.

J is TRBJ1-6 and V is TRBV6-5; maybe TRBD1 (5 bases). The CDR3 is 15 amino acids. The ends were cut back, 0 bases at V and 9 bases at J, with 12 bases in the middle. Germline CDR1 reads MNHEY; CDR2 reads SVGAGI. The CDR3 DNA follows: TGTGCCAGCAGTTACTCTGGGGGGAAGGGTTCACCCCTCCACTTT. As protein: CASSYSGGKGSPLHF.

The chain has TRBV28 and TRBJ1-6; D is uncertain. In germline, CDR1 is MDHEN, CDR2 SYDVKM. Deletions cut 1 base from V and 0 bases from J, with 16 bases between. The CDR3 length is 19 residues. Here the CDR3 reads CASSLYREEESSYNSPLHF. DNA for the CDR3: TGTGCCAGCAGTTTATACCGGGAGGAGGAGAGCTCCTATAATTCACCCCTCCACTTT.

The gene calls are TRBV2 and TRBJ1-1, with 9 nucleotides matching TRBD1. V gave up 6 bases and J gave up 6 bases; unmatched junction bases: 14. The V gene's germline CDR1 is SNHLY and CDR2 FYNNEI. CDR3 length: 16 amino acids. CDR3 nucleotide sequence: TGTGCCAGCAGGAGGGAACCGGGACAGGGTTCGCCTGAAGCTTTCTTT. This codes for CASRREPGQGSPEAFF.

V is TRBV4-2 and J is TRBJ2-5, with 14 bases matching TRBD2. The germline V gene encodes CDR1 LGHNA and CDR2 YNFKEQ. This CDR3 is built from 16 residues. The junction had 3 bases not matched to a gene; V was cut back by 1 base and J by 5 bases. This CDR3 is CASSQGGTSGGETQYF. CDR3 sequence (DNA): TGTGCCAGCAGCCAAGGAGGGACTAGCGGGGGTGAGACCCAGTACTTC.

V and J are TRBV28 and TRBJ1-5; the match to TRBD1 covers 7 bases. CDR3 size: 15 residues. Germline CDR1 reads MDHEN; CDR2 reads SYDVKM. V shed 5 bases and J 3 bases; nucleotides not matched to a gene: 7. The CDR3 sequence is CASSVRQGVNQPQHF. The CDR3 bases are TGTGCCAGCAGTGTTAGACAGGGAGTCAATCAGCCCCAGCATTTT.

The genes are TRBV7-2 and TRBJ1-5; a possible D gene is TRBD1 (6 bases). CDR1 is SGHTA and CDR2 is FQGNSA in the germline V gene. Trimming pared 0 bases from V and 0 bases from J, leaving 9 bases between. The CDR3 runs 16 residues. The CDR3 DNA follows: TGTGCCAGCAGCTTAGCGCAGGGGCTTAGCAATCAGCCCCAGCATTTT. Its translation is CASSLAQGLSNQPQHF. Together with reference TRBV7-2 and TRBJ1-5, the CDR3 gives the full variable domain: GAGVSQSPSNKVTEKGKDVELRCDPISGHTALYWYRQSLGQGLEFLIYFQGNSAPDKSGLPSDRFSAERTGGSVSTLTIQRTQQEDSAVYLCASSLAQGLSNQPQHFGDGTRLSIL.

This CDR3 reads CASSLEQGVMNTEAFF. As DNA, the CDR3 is TGCGCCAGCAGCTTGGAACAGGGGGTCATGAACACTGAAGCTTTCTTT. The chain recombines TRBV5-1 with TRBJ1-1; TRBD1 agrees at 8 bases. The V gene's germline CDR1 is SGHRS and CDR2 YFSETQ. The V and J ends lost 0 bases and 0 bases, in that order; junction bases with no gene match: 4. The CDR3 extends over 16 amino acids.

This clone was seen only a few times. The DNA for the CDR3 is TGTGCCAGCAGTGCCTTGGACTATAGCAATGAGCAGTTCTTC. This codes for CASSALDYSNEQFF. The chain recombines TRBV25-1 with TRBJ2-1, with D possibly matching TRBD2 (6 bases). This CDR3 has 14 amino acids. Germline lookup yields CDR1 MGHDK and CDR2 SYGVNS. Trimming took 4 bases from V and 6 from J, leaving 13 bases between them.

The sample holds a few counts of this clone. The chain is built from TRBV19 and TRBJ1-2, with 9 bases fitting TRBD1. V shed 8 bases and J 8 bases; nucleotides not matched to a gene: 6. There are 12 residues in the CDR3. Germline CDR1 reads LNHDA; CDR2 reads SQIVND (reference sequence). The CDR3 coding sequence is TGTGCCAGTGACAACAGGGGGCACGGCTACACCTTC. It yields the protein CASDNRGHGYTF.

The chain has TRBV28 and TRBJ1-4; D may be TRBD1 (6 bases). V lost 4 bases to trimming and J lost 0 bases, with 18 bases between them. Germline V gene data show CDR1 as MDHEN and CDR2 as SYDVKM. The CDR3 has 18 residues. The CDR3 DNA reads TGTGCCAGCAGTTCCCTAGGGGGAGCTAATGCAACTAATGAAAAACTGTTTTTT. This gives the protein CASSSLGGANATNEKLFF.

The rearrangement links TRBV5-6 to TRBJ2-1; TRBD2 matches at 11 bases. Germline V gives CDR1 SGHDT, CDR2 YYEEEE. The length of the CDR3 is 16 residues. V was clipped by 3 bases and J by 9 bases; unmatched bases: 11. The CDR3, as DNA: TGTGCCAGCAGCTCGTTACTAGCGGGAGAAGGGTTTGAGCAGTTCTTC. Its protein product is CASSSLLAGEGFEQFF.

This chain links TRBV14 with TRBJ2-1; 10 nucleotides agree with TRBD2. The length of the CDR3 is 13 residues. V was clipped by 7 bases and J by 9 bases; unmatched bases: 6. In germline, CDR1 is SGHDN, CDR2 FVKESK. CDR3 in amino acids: CASTETSGFEQFF. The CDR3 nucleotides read TGTGCCAGCACCGAGACTAGCGGGTTTGAGCAGTTCTTC.

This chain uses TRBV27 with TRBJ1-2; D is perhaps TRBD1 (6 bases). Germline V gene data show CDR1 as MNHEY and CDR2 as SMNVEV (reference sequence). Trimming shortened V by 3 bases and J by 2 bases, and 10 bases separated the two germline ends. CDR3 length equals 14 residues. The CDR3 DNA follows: TGTGCCAGCAGTTTTGGGGGGGGCAACTATGGCTACACCTTC. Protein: CASSFGGGNYGYTF.

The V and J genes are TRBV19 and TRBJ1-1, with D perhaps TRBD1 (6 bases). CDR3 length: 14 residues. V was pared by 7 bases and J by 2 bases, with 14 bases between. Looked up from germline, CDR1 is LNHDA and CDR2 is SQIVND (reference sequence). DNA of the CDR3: TGTGCCAGTAAAAATAGGGGGTTAAACACTGAAGCTTTCTTT. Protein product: CASKNRGLNTEAFF.

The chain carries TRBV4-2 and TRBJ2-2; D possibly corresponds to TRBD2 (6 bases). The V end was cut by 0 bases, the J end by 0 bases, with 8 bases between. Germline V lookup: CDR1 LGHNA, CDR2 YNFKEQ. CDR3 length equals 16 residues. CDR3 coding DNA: TGTGCCAGCAGCCAAGAGGGAGGATCGAACACCGGGGAGCTGTTTTTT. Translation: CASSQEGGSNTGELFF.

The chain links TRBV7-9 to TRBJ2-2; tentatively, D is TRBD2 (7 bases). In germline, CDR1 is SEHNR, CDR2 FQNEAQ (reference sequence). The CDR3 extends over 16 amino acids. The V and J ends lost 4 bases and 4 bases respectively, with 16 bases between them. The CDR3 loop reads CASSSWGGAITGELFF. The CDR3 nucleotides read TGTGCCAGCAGCTCCTGGGGGGGGGCTATCACCGGGGAGCTGTTTTTT.

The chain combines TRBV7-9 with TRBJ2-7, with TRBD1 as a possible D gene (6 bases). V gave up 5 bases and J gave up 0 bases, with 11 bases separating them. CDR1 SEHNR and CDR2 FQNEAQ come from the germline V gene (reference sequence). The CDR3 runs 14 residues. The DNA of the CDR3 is TGTGCCAGCAGCCCGGTGACAGGCTCCTACGAGCAGTACTTC. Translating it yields CASSPVTGSYEQYF.

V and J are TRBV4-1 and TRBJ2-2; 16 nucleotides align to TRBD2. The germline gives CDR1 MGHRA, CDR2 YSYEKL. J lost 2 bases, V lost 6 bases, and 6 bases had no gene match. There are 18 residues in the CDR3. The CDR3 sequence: CASSPGLAGGDNTGELFF. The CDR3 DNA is TGCGCCAGCAGTCCGGGACTAGCGGGGGGGGACAACACCGGGGAGCTGTTTTTT.

For the CDR3, the DNA is TGTGCCAGCAGCGTAGTGGGAGGTTTTACCTACGAGCAGTACTTC. Translation gives CASSVVGGFTYEQYF. This chain joins TRBV9 and TRBJ2-7; D is possibly TRBD2 (6 bases). CDR1 is SGDLS and CDR2 is YYNGEE in the germline V gene. Between the trimmed V and J ends, which lost 0 bases and 2 bases, there was a span of 12 bases. This CDR3 comprises 15 residues.